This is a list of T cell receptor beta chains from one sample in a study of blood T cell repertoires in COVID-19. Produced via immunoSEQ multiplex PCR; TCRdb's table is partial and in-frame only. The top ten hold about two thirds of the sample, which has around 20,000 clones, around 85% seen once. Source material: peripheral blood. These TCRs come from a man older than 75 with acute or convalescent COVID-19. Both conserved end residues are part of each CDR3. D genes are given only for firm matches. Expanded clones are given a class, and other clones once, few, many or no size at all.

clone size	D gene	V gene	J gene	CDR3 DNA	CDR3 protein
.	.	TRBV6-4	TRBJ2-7	TGTGCCAGCAGTGCAGAGGCCTCCTACGAGCAGTACTTC	CASSAEASYEQYF
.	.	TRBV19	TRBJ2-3	TGTGCCAGTAGTACACCGGAGTTTTCCGCCACAGATACGCAGTATTTT	CASSTPEFSATDTQYF
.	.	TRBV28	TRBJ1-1	TGTGCCAGCAGTCCCCATCGAGGGTTCGCTGAAGCTTTCTTT	CASSPHRGFAEAFF
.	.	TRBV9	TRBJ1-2	TGTGCCAGCAGCGACAGTAACTATGGCTACACCTTC	CASSDSNYGYTF
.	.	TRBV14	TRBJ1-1	TGTGCCAGCAGCCCACCGACAGCTTTCCTCACTGAAGCTTTCTTT	CASSPPTAFLTEAFF
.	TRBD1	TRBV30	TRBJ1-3	TGTGCCTGGAGTAGGCTTCGAGGGACAGGGAGGTCTGGAAACACCATATATTTT	CAWSRLRGTGRSGNTIYF
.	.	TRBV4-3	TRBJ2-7	TGCGCCAGCAGCCAAGATCGGGGTTACGAGCAGTACTTC	CASSQDRGYEQYF
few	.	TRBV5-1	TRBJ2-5	TGCGCCAGCAGCTTGGTAGTAGGGGGAGAGACCCAGTACTTC	CASSLVVGGETQYF
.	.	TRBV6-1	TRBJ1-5	TGTGCCAGCAGTGAAGCGACGGAGAATCAGCCCCAGCATTTT	CASSEATENQPQHF
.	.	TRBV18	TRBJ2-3	TGTGCCAGCTCACACCTACAGGAGAGGCGCACAGATACGCAGTATTTT	CASSHLQERRTDTQYF
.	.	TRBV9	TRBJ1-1	TGTGCCAGCAGCGTTACAGTGGCAGCTGAAGCTTTCTTT	CASSVTVAAEAFF
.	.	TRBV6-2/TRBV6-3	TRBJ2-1	TGTGCCAGCAGTTATGAGGAAACTGAGCAGTTCTTC	CASSYEETEQFF
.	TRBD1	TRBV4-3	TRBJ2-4	TGCGCCAGCAGCCAAGATTTAGTGACAGGGGGCGCGAACATTCAGTACTTC	CASSQDLVTGGANIQYF
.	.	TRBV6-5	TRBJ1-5	TGTGCCAGCAGTTACTCCTGGGGCCAGCCCCAGCATTTT	CASSYSWGQPQHF
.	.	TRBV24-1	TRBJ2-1	TGTGCCACCAGTGTAATTATACAGGGACACCGGGAGCAGTTCTTC	CATSVIIQGHREQFF
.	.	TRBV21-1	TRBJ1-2	TGTGCCAGCAGCGGCGGTTACGACAGGCGAATTTTCTACAATGGCTACACCTTC	CASSGGYDRRIFYNGYTF
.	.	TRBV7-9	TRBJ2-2	TGTGCCAGCAGCTTTTGGCCCGGGGAGCTGTTTTTT	CASSFWPGELFF
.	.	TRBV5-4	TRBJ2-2	TGTGCCAGCAGCCAACCGTGGGAGGCCGGGGAGCTGTTTTTT	CASSQPWEAGELFF
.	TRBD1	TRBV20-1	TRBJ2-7	TGCAGTGCTAGTTGGGGACAGGGGGTCGCGTACGAGCAGTACTTC	CSASWGQGVAYEQYF
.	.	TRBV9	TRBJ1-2	TGTGCCAGCAGTGACGTTCGACAGAACTATGGCTACACCTTC	CASSDVRQNYGYTF
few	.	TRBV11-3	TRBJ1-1	TGTGCCAGCAGCCTAGGGGCGGGGAACACTGAAGCTTTCTTT	CASSLGAGNTEAFF
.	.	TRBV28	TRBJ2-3	TGTGCCAGCAAGCCGGGCGGGGGCACAGATACGCAGTATTTT	CASKPGGGTDTQYF
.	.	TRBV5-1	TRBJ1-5	TGCGCCAGCAGCTCGACGGGACTGGGCAATCAGCCCCAGCATTTT	CASSSTGLGNQPQHF
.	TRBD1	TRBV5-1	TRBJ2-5	TGCGCCAGCAGCTTGGGAGGACAGGATGGGGGAGAGACCCAGTACTTC	CASSLGGQDGGETQYF
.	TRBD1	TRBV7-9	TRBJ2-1	TGTGCCAGCAGCTTTAGGGACAGGGGATCCTACAATGAGCAGTTCTTC	CASSFRDRGSYNEQFF
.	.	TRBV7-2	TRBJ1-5	TGTGCCAGCAGCCAGCACTCGGGAGTTCAGCCCCAGCATTTT	CASSQHSGVQPQHF
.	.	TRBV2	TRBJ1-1	TGTGCCAGCAGCCCTCCGCTAAGGAACACTGAAGCTTTCTTT	CASSPPLRNTEAFF
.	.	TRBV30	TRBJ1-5	TGTGCGTTCTCACTGGGCAATCAGCCCCAGCATTTT	CAFSLGNQPQHF